This TCR beta chain emerged from a study of blood T cell repertoires in COVID-19 (dated by TCRdb to about 2020). The study in broad terms: The collaborator samples originated in the United States, Italy and Spain and spanned the acute and convalescent phases of COVID-19. The samples were drawn from the first 160 participants of the ongoing ImmuneRACE study and from 950 to 1,500 subjects provided by 6 global collaborators. The prospective study material was composed of cDNA or gDNA derived from T cells, B-cell-depleted T cells, or PBMCs. Where available, HLA class I and class II types were taken from metadata supplied by the sample provider and were not determined by assay-based typing. Nearly every sample came with metadata listing a de-identified subject ID, COVID-19 status, age in years and sex. Deeply sampled blood TCRbeta repertoires from subjects exposed to, actively infected with, or recovered from COVID-19 were included in the dataset. The repertoires were released in a freely available public database intended as a resource for research on the immune response to SARS-CoV-2. Broad study findings and their caveats: How much clinical and demographic metadata was included differed by source and by participant, and the metadata was provided uncurated.

The immunoSEQ Assay, a bias-controlled multiplex PCR, was used to amplify TCRbeta CDR3 regions from genomic DNA. Under the source paper's analysis protocol: The number of nucleated cells in each sample was estimated by amplification of reference gene primers within the assay. To quantify the absolute abundance of each unique TCRbeta CDR3 rearrangement, sequence reads were collapsed and filtered. For each sample, productive Simpson clonality was calculated as the square root of Simpson's diversity index across productive rearrangements. TCRdb re-hosts the immuneACCESS table, in-frame sequences only. Its copies lack some clones; in the studies checked, an unresolved V gene accounts for under half of them, and the cause for the rest is not known. The DNA gave D and trimming, while V, J and clone size come from that table. The sample data list about 300,000 clones, and roughly 90% of these were observed just once. Of the sample, 1.8% falls within the top ten clones.

Details on this clone: Its target antigen remains unknown. Base-call qualities are not available, and no considerably larger clone is one nucleotide away.

In Seattle, one collaborating source enrolled patients while the infection was active and tracked those patients longitudinally over the course of disease. Each collaborating institution followed its own protocols to collect whole blood in K2EDTA tubes. For TCRbeta analysis, collaborator samples were shipped as frozen whole blood, as isolated PBMCs, or as DNA extracted from either sample type. Looking up the germline V gene (reference sequence) yields CDR1 MNHEY and CDR2 SMNVEV. There are 14 amino acids in the CDR3, from cysteine to phenylalanine inclusive. Only the CDR3 region is kept as DNA, spanning 42 bases read in frame from base 1. V and J are truncated by 6 bases and 0 bases respectively, leaving an intervening sequence of 11 bases.

The sequence joins TRBV27 to TRBJ1-1, with TRBD1 as a weak D call on 6 bases. Specimen: peripheral blood. The TCR sequence derives from a woman aged 25 to 45 with COVID-19, enrolled during active disease. The DNA sequence reads TGTGCCAGCAGCCGGACAGCAATGAACACTGAAGCTTTCTTT. Translated, it reads CASSRTAMNTEAFF.